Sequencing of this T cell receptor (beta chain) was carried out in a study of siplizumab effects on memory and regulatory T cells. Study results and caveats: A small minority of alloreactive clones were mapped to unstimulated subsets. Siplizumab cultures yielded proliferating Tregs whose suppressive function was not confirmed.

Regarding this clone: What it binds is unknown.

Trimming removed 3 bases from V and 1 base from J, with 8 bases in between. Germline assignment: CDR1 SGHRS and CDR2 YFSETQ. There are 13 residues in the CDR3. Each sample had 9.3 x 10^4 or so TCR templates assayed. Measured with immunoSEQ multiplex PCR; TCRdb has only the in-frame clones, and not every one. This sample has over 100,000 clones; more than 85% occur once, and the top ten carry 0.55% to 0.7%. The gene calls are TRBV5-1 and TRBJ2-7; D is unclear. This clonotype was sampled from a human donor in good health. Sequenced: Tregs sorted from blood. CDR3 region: CASSSGPSYEQYF. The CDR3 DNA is TGCGCCAGCAGCTCCGGTCCGTCCTACGAGCAGTACTTC.